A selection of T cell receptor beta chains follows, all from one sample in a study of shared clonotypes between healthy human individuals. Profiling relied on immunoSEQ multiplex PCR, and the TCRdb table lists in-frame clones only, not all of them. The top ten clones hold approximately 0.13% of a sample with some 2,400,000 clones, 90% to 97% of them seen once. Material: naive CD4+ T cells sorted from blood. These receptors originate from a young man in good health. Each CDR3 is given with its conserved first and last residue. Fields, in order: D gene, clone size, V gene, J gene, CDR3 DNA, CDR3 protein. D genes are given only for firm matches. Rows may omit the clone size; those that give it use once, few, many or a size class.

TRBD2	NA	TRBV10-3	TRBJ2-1	TGTGCCATCAGTGAGCACCTAGCGGGGGGACAAAATGAGCAGTTCTTC	CAISEHLAGGQNEQFF
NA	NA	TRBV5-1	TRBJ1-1	TGCGCCAGCAGCGCGGCTCCGGGGAACACTGAAGCTTTCTTT	CASSAAPGNTEAFF
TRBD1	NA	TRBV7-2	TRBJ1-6	TGTGCCAGCAGCTGGGAGGGACAGGGACATTCACCCCTCCACTTT	CASSWEGQGHSPLHF
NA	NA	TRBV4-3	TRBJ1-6	TGCGCCAGCAGCAGAACCTCAGAGAGCTCCTATAATTCACCCCTCCACTTT	CASSRTSESSYNSPLHF
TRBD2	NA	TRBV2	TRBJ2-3	TGTGCCAGCCAGACTAGCGGGGCTGATACGCAGTATTTT	CASQTSGADTQYF
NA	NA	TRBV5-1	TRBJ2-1	TGCGCCAGCAGCTCCCTCCTCCGGGATGAGCAGTTCTTC	CASSSLLRDEQFF
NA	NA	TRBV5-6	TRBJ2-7	TGTGCCAGCAGCTTGGCTGGGAATGGGGAGCAGTACTTC	CASSLAGNGEQYF
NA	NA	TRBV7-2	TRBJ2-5	TGTGCCAGCAGCTTAGCCGGAGCAGAGACCCAGTACTTC	CASSLAGAETQYF
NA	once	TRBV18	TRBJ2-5	TGTGCCAGCTCTCCCCTCTCGTCCCAAGAGACCCAGTACTTC	CASSPLSSQETQYF
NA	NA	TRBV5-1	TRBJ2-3	TGCGCCAGCAGCTTGGCGTTCAGGAGCACAGATACGCAGTATTTT	CASSLAFRSTDTQYF
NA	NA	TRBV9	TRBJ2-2	TGTGCCAGCAGCTCCACCCTCAGTGGGGGCACCGGGGAGCTGTTTTTT	CASSSTLSGGTGELFF
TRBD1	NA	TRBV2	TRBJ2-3	TGTGCCGCCCTGGGGGACAGAGAAAGCACAGATACGCAGTATTTT	CAALGDRESTDTQYF
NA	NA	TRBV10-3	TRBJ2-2	TGTGCCATCAAGGACACCGGGGAGCTGTTTTTT	CAIKDTGELFF
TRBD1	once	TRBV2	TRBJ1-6	TGTGCCAGCAGTGCCCTGACAGGGGTTAATTCACCCCTCCACTTT	CASSALTGVNSPLHF
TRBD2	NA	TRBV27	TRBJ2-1	TGTGCCAGCAGTTTATTTCTAGCGGGAGGTGCCCATGAGCAGTTCTTC	CASSLFLAGGAHEQFF
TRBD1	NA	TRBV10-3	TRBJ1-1	TGTGCCATCAGCGGGACAGGGAGATGGACTGAAGCTTTCTTT	CAISGTGRWTEAFF